This entry lists 27 T cell receptor beta chains sequenced from one sample in a study of OX40 agonist ivuxolimab in advanced cancers. Assay used: immunoSEQ multiplex PCR; TCRdb lists only in-frame clones, some missing. Of tens of thousands of clones in the sample, 85% to 90% were seen once. Material: CD4+ or CD8+ T cells sorted from blood, obtained in a trial of the OX40 agonist ivuxolimab. The receptors come from an adult with an advanced solid tumor such as melanoma, head and neck, liver or kidney cancer.

The chain has TRBV28 and TRBJ2-7; D gene uncertain. The V and J ends lost 3 bases and 2 bases respectively, with 5 bases between them. The CDR3 runs 12 residues. From germline, CDR1 is MDHEN and CDR2 SYDVKM. The CDR3 protein is CASSFRPYEQYF. DNA for the CDR3: TGTGCCAGCAGTTTTCGGCCCTACGAGCAGTACTTC.

The genes are TRBV29-1 and TRBJ2-3; possibly TRBD2 for D (6 bases). The germline gives CDR1 SQVTM, CDR2 ANQGSEA. The CDR3 is 13 residues long. V was trimmed by 7 bases and J by 0 bases, leaving 11 bases between them. The CDR3 sequence: CSAVGGSTDTQYF. The CDR3 DNA reads TGCAGCGCTGTGGGGGGAAGCACAGATACGCAGTATTTT.

The chain links TRBV11-2 to TRBJ2-7, with 11 bases that match TRBD2. CDR1 and CDR2 from the germline V gene are SGHAT and FQNNGV. CDR3 length equals 14 residues. The ends lost 5 bases at V and 6 bases at J; junction bases unmatched: 6. The CDR3 protein is CASSHRLAGPEQYF. In nucleotides, the CDR3 is TGTGCCAGCAGCCATCGACTAGCGGGGCCCGAGCAGTACTTC. Full variable domain (rest looked up from reference TRBV11-2 and TRBJ2-7): EAGVAQSPRYKIIEKRQSVAFWCNPISGHATLYWYQQILGQGPKLLIQFQNNGVVDDSQLPKDRFSAERLKGVDSTLKIQPAKLEDSAVYLCASSHRLAGPEQYFGPGTRLTVT.

CDR3 in DNA: TGTGCCAGCAGCTCGGGACTAGCCAGTCCAGATACGCAGTATTTT. It specifies CASSSGLASPDTQYF. This chain links TRBV5-6 with TRBJ2-3; 9 bases fit TRBD2. The germline CDR1 and CDR2 sequences are SGHDT and YYEEEE. The CDR3 covers 15 residues. J lost 4 bases, V lost 3 bases, and 6 bases had no gene match.

The J gene is TRBJ2-7, the V gene TRBV15, with 10 bases lining up with TRBD1. V dropped 5 bases and J dropped 3; count of bases not matched to a gene: 10. The CDR3 covers 16 residues. CDR1 and CDR2 (germline): LNHNV, YYDKDF (reference sequence). The CDR3 sequence: CATSADSGQGIYEQYF. CDR3 sequence (DNA): TGTGCCACCAGCGCCGACTCGGGACAGGGGATCTACGAGCAGTACTTC. The complete variable domain, with remaining parts taken from reference TRBV15 and TRBJ2-7, reads DAMVIQNPRYQVTQFGKPVTLSCSQTLNHNVMYWYQQKSSQAPKLLFHYYDKDFNNEADTPDNFQSRRPNTSFCFLDIRSPGLGDTAMYLCATSADSGQGIYEQYFGPGTRLTVT.

This chain connects TRBV2 to TRBJ2-1, with a possible D match to TRBD1 (7 bases). The CDR3 runs 13 residues. V was cut by 4 bases and J by 12 bases, with 16 bases left in between. Looked up from germline, CDR1 is SNHLY and CDR2 is FYNNEI. In nucleotides, the CDR3 is TGTGCCAGCAGTGGCGGGACAGCTTTTGGGCAGTTCTTC. Its translation is CASSGGTAFGQFF. Using reference TRBV2 and TRBJ2-1 for the parts outside the CDR3, the full variable domain is EPEVTQTPSHQVTQMGQEVILRCVPISNHLYFYWYRQILGQKVEFLVSFYNNEISEKSEIFDDQFSVERPDGSNFTLKIRSTKLEDSAMYFCASSGGTAFGQFFGPGTRLTVL.

The V gene is TRBV7-9, the J gene TRBJ1-4; no clear D gene. The germline gives CDR1 SEHNR, CDR2 FQNEAQ (reference sequence). Trimming took 2 bases from V and 3 from J, leaving 4 bases between them. This CDR3 region has 13 residues. Here the CDR3 DNA reads TGTGCCAGCAGCTTAATGTCTAATGAAAAACTGTTTTTT. It specifies CASSLMSNEKLFF.

The CDR3 spells CASGLAVTDTQYF. CDR3 sequence (DNA): TGTGCTAGTGGTTTGGCTGTCACAGATACGCAGTATTTT. This chain connects TRBV12-5 to TRBJ2-3; D not certain. The CDR3 contains 13 residues. From germline, CDR1 is LGHNT and CDR2 FRNRAP. V was cut by 1 base and J by 2 bases, with 4 bases left in between.

V usage is TRBV27 and J usage is TRBJ2-1, with TRBD1 matching 10 bases. J lost 6 bases, V lost 2 bases, and 7 bases had no gene match. The CDR3 is 16 amino acids. The V gene's germline CDR1 is MNHEY and CDR2 SMNVEV (reference sequence). The CDR3 region is CASSLPGTGARNEQFF. CDR3 in DNA: TGTGCCAGCAGTTTACCCGGGACAGGGGCGCGCAATGAGCAGTTCTTC.

The J gene is TRBJ2-3, the V gene TRBV27; maybe TRBD1 (5 bases). The germline gives CDR1 MNHEY, CDR2 SMNVEV (reference sequence). Trimming removed 2 bases from V and 8 bases from J, with 8 bases in between. This CDR3 has 12 amino acids. The CDR3 bases are TGTGCCAGCAGTTTAGGGGCTACTACGCAGTATTTT. Protein sequence: CASSLGATTQYF.

V is TRBV9 and J is TRBJ2-1; TRBD2 matches 12 bases. Germline V gene sequence: CDR1 SGDLS, CDR2 YYNGEE. There are 16 residues in the CDR3. J was trimmed by 7 bases and V by 3 bases; bases with no gene match: 8. In DNA, the CDR3 is TGTGCCAGCAGCGAACCCCTAGCGGGGGGGCAGAATGAGCAGTTCTTC. Encoded protein: CASSEPLAGGQNEQFF.

The chain joins TRBV10-3 to TRBJ1-1; D is ambiguous. V lost 4 bases and J lost 7, with 13 bases in between. The CDR3 runs to 13 residues. Germline V gene lookup returns CDR1 ENHRY and CDR2 SYGVKD. CDR3 in DNA: TGTGCCATCAGTGCCGCCGGCCCTAATGAAGCTTTCTTT. It yields the protein CAISAAGPNEAFF.

The genes are TRBV30 and TRBJ2-7; the match to TRBD1 covers 11 bases. CDR1 and CDR2 from the germline V gene are GTSNPN and SVGIG (reference sequence). The junction had 9 bases not matched to a gene; V was cut back by 5 bases and J by 6 bases. The CDR3 extends over 14 amino acids. CDR3 protein: CAWSVGQGASEQYF. The CDR3 nucleotides are TGTGCCTGGTCAGTCGGACAGGGGGCAAGCGAGCAGTACTTC.

V usage is TRBV29-1 and J usage is TRBJ2-7; D uncertain. Per germline, CDR1 SQVTM and CDR2 ANQGSEA. CDR3 length: 11 residues. Trimming pared 4 bases from V and 5 bases from J, leaving 9 bases between. DNA of the CDR3: TGCAGCGTTGTAGGTATTCACGAGCAGTACTTC. It codes for CSVVGIHEQYF.

V is TRBV7-9 and J is TRBJ2-7; 10 bases align to TRBD2. CDR1 and CDR2 (germline): SEHNR, FQNEAQ (reference sequence). Trimming removed 5 bases from V and 2 bases from J; junction bases left unmatched: 9. The CDR3 spans 16 residues. This chain's CDR3 is CASSTGTSAFPYEQYF. CDR3 in DNA: TGTGCCAGCAGCACCGGGACTAGCGCCTTTCCCTACGAGCAGTACTTC.

The chain carries TRBV4-1 and TRBJ2-3; no definite D call. The CDR3 runs 13 residues. The V gene lost 5 bases and the J gene lost 1 base, with 7 bases spanning the gap. CDR1 is MGHRA and CDR2 is YSYEKL in the germline V gene. For the CDR3, the DNA is TGCGCCAGCAGCATCCGGGGCACAGATACGCAGTATTTT. This sequence encodes CASSIRGTDTQYF.

The chain combines TRBV5-1 with TRBJ2-7; the match to TRBD1 covers 7 bases. Losses at the gene ends were 3 bases for V and 6 bases for J; bases not matched to a gene: 12. The CDR3 extends over 15 amino acids. Germline V gene sequence: CDR1 SGHRS, CDR2 YFSETQ. Written as DNA, the CDR3 is TGCGCCAGCAGCTCGAAAGGGGGCTCTAAAGGCGAGCAGTACTTC. It specifies CASSSKGGSKGEQYF.

The chain employs TRBV9 and TRBJ1-1, with D possibly matching TRBD1 (6 bases). The CDR3 totals 13 residues. Trimming removed 5 bases from V and 1 base from J, with 9 bases in between. In germline, CDR1 is SGDLS, CDR2 YYNGEE. The CDR3 protein is CASRRGSNTEAFF. DNA for the CDR3: TGTGCCAGCAGGAGGGGGTCGAACACTGAAGCTTTCTTT.

V and J are TRBV7-9 and TRBJ2-1; 9 bases fit TRBD1. The J segment lost 0 bases and the V segment lost 2 bases, leaving 11 bases of the junction unmatched. Germline assignment: CDR1 SEHNR and CDR2 FQNEAQ (reference sequence). The CDR3 is made up of 19 amino acids. The CDR3 DNA reads as TGTGCCAGCAGCTTATACCAGGCCGGGACAGGGAGCTCCTACAATGAGCAGTTCTTC. This gives the protein CASSLYQAGTGSSYNEQFF.

The V call is TRBV27, the J call TRBJ2-7; D not certain. The CDR3 covers 11 residues. Trimming removed 5 bases at V and 3 bases at J, with 5 bases between. CDR1 and CDR2 from the germline V gene are MNHEY and SMNVEV (reference sequence). CDR3 protein: CASSTLYEQYF. CDR3 coding DNA: TGTGCCAGCAGTACCCTCTACGAGCAGTACTTC.

The chain couples TRBV28 to TRBJ2-2; 13 bases line up with TRBD2. The CDR3 has 17 residues. After removal of 7 bases from V and 6 bases from J, the junction contained 11 bases not matched to a gene. Germline V CDR1 and CDR2: MDHEN, SYDVKM. CDR3 amino acids: CASNHGLAGVRAGELFF. As DNA, the CDR3 is TGTGCCAGCAATCACGGACTAGCGGGAGTACGGGCCGGGGAGCTGTTTTTT.

V gene TRBV27 combines with J gene TRBJ1-2; weak D call: TRBD1 (6 bases). V was clipped by 8 bases and J by 8 bases, with 15 bases between them. Looked up from germline, CDR1 is MNHEY and CDR2 is SMNVEV (reference sequence). This CDR3 region has 12 residues. In DNA form, the CDR3 reads TGTGCCAGCGTAGGGGGGGCAGGGGGCTACACCTTC. This sequence encodes CASVGGAGGYTF.

J is TRBJ2-7 and V is TRBV19; D possibly corresponds to TRBD2 (5 bases). There are 13 residues in the CDR3. Germline V gene data show CDR1 as LNHDA and CDR2 as SQIVND (reference sequence). Trimming cost V 11 bases and J 5 bases, with 19 bases left between them. The CDR3 nucleotides are TGTGCCTCCAATCCGGGATCCGGCAACGAGCAGTACTTC. Residues: CASNPGSGNEQYF.

The chain has TRBV19 and TRBJ2-7, with D possibly matching TRBD2 (5 bases). Trimming cost V 5 bases and J 0 bases, with 14 bases left between them. CDR1 and CDR2 (germline): LNHDA, SQIVND (reference sequence). This CDR3 has 15 residues. CDR3 nucleotide sequence: TGTGCCAGTAGTGCCGCCCGGGGATACTCCTACGAGCAGTACTTC. It specifies CASSAARGYSYEQYF.

The chain recombines TRBV7-9 with TRBJ1-2, with 7 bases identical to TRBD1. Trimming removed 5 bases from V and 8 bases from J; junction bases left unmatched: 8. This CDR3 has 13 amino acids. From germline, CDR1 is SEHNR and CDR2 FQNEAQ (reference sequence). The CDR3 is CASSVGDRGGYTF. In nucleotides, the CDR3 is TGTGCCAGCAGCGTGGGGGACAGAGGAGGCTACACCTTC. The full variable domain, its missing parts supplied by reference TRBV7-9 and TRBJ1-2, is DTGVSQNPRHKITKRGQNVTFRCDPISEHNRLYWYRQTLGQGPEFLTYFQNEAQLEKSRLLSDRFSAERPKGSFSTLEIQRTEQGDSAMYLCASSVGDRGGYTFGSGTRLTVV.

The chain combines TRBV6-1 with TRBJ2-7, with D unresolved. CDR3 length: 11 amino acids. CDR1 is MNHNS and CDR2 is SASEGT in the germline V gene. V dropped 1 base and J dropped 12 bases, with 10 bases sitting between them. CDR3 in DNA: TGTGCCAGCAGTGAAGGGACCAACAGGTACTTC. As protein: CASSEGTNRYF.

The rearrangement uses TRBV9 and TRBJ1-2, with D uncertain. Germline CDR1 and CDR2: SGDLS and YYNGEE. The CDR3 has 14 residues. V dropped 4 bases and J dropped 3 bases, with 13 bases sitting between them. DNA of the CDR3: TGTGCCAGCAGCCAAAAAGGGCGGGACTATGGCTACACCTTC. It encodes CASSQKGRDYGYTF.